Listed below are T cell receptor beta chains from one sample, sequenced in a study of blood T cell repertoires in COVID-19. The protocol was immunoSEQ multiplex PCR, while the TCRdb copy is restricted to in-frame clones and leaves out a portion. This table holds some 170,000 clones, 75% to 80% found once. The material sequenced was peripheral blood. Receptor source: a woman in her 70s with acute or convalescent COVID-19. The CDR3 runs from the conserved cysteine through the conserved F or W. D genes are given only for firm matches. The size field is filled for only some rows; it gives once, few, many or a size class.

J gene,clone size,V gene,D gene,CDR3 protein,CDR3 DNA
TRBJ1-2,NA,TRBV5-5,NA,CASSLGRGGGYGYTF,TGTGCCAGCAGCTTGGGCCGGGGTGGAGGCTATGGCTACACCTTC
TRBJ2-5,NA,TRBV7-6,TRBD2,CASSHLAGGPQETQYF,TGTGCCAGCAGCCACCTAGCGGGAGGGCCCCAAGAGACCCAGTACTTC
TRBJ2-7,NA,TRBV5-1,TRBD1,CASSWTGGVYEQYF,TGCGCCAGCAGCTGGACAGGTGGCGTGTACGAGCAGTACTTC
TRBJ2-2,NA,TRBV7-2,NA,CASSLYSAGELFF,TGTGCCAGCAGCTTATACAGTGCCGGGGAGCTGTTTTTT
TRBJ2-2,NA,TRBV10-2,TRBD1,CASSEKGGYTGELFF,TGCGCCAGCAGTGAGAAAGGGGGCTACACCGGGGAGCTGTTTTTT
TRBJ1-2,few,TRBV7-9,TRBD1,CASSLVGQSPRGYTF,TGTGCCAGCAGCTTAGTGGGACAGTCCCCTCGTGGCTACACCTTC
TRBJ1-4,few,TRBV4-1,NA,CASSQDPGFGKLFF,TGCGCCAGCAGCCAAGACCCAGGGTTTGGAAAACTGTTTTTT
TRBJ2-5,NA,TRBV19,NA,CASSPPRTPETQYF,TGTGCCAGTAGCCCCCCACGGACTCCGGAGACCCAGTACTTC
TRBJ2-5,NA,TRBV2,NA,CASSEALEGGATQYF,TGTGCCAGCAGTGAAGCGCTTGAGGGAGGAGCGACCCAGTACTTC
TRBJ2-3,NA,TRBV9,TRBD1,CASSVGGDRRTDTQYF,TGTGCCAGCAGCGTAGGGGGGGACAGGCGCACAGATACGCAGTATTTT
TRBJ2-1,NA,TRBV5-4,NA,CASSFPGRGVDEQFF,TGTGCCAGCAGCTTCCCCGGCAGGGGGGTTGATGAGCAGTTCTTC
TRBJ2-1,NA,TRBV11-2,NA,CASSLDRGSQFF,TGTGCCAGCAGCCTCGACCGGGGTTCGCAGTTCTTC
TRBJ1-4,NA,TRBV3-1/TRBV3-2,NA,CASAQRIQGRGEKLFF,TGTGCCAGCGCTCAACGAATCCAGGGGAGGGGTGAAAAACTGTTTTTT
TRBJ2-7,NA,TRBV30,NA,CAWREKSGSPGKQYF,TGTGCCTGGAGAGAGAAGTCGGGATCTCCCGGAAAGCAGTACTTC
TRBJ2-5,NA,TRBV9,TRBD2,CASSVVGIGVYIAGVETQYF,TGTGCCAGCAGCGTAGTGGGGATTGGTGTGTATATAGCGGGAGTGGAGACCCAGTACTTC
TRBJ1-5,NA,TRBV4-1,TRBD1,CASSPTGGFSPQHF,TGCGCCAGCAGCCCAACAGGGGGCTTCTCTCCCCAGCATTTT
TRBJ2-3,NA,TRBV9,NA,CASSVGGPDTQYF,TGTGCCAGCAGCGTAGGGGGGCCAGATACGCAGTATTTT
TRBJ1-3,NA,TRBV12-5,NA,CASGLGANSGNTIYF,TGTGCTAGTGGTTTAGGGGCCAATTCTGGAAACACCATATATTTT
TRBJ1-1,NA,TRBV7-3,NA,CASSFSQNTEAFF,TGTGCCAGCAGTTTTAGCCAGAACACTGAAGCTTTCTTT
TRBJ2-7,few,TRBV7-3,TRBD1,CASSLRQGVEQYF,TGTGCCAGCAGCCTACGCCAGGGGGTCGAGCAGTACTTC
TRBJ2-5,NA,TRBV7-6,NA,CASSLLGLETQYF,TGTGCCAGCAGCTTACTAGGTCTGGAGACCCAGTACTTC
TRBJ2-7,NA,TRBV9,TRBD1,CASSPETGPYEQYF,TGTGCCAGCAGCCCCGAGACAGGGCCCTACGAGCAGTACTTC
TRBJ2-3,once,TRBV9,NA,CASSVGSSVSTDTQYF,TGTGCCAGCAGCGTGGGCTCCTCAGTGAGCACAGATACGCAGTATTTT
TRBJ1-1,NA,TRBV5-4,NA,CASSLVGGDTEAFF,TGTGCCAGCAGCTTGGTGGGGGGGGACACTGAAGCTTTCTTT
TRBJ1-1,NA,TRBV10-3,TRBD1,CATTVGTGVTEAFF,TGTGCCACGACAGTCGGGACAGGGGTTACTGAAGCTTTCTTT
TRBJ2-2,NA,TRBV19,TRBD2,CASSTSPGLAGFLTGELFF,TGTGCCAGTAGTACCTCCCCGGGACTAGCGGGATTCTTAACCGGGGAGCTGTTTTTT
TRBJ2-7,NA,TRBV4-1,TRBD2,CASSQEETSYYEQYF,TGCGCCAGCAGCCAAGAAGAGACTAGCTACTACGAGCAGTACTTC
TRBJ2-5,NA,TRBV29-1,NA,CSVETGRQTQYF,TGCAGCGTTGAGACAGGTCGGCAGACCCAGTACTTC
TRBJ2-5,NA,TRBV9,TRBD2,CASSVGRTSGRGVRETQYF,TGTGCCAGCAGCGTCGGACGGACTAGCGGGAGAGGAGTTAGGGAGACCCAGTACTTC
TRBJ1-2,few,TRBV4-1,NA,CASSQDPLLHYGYTF,TGCGCCAGCAGCCAAGACCCACTACTGCACTATGGCTACACCTTC
TRBJ1-3,few,TRBV3-1/TRBV3-2,NA,CASSGDISGNTIYF,TGTGCCAGCAGCGGTGACATCTCTGGAAACACCATATATTTT
TRBJ1-1,once,TRBV19,NA,CASSISRDYTEAFF,TGTGCCAGTAGTATTAGCCGTGATTACACTGAAGCTTTCTTT
TRBJ1-2,NA,TRBV10-1,NA,CASGEGYGYTF,TGCGCCAGCGGCGAGGGCTATGGCTACACCTTC
TRBJ1-3,NA,TRBV3-1/TRBV3-2,NA,CASSLRDFSGNTIYF,TGTGCCAGCAGCCTCCGGGACTTCTCTGGAAACACCATATATTTT
TRBJ2-7,NA,TRBV7-9,TRBD2,CASSFRREGYEQYF,TGTGCCAGCAGCTTTCGGCGGGAGGGTTACGAGCAGTACTTC
TRBJ1-5,NA,TRBV19,TRBD1,CASSTPGTGPQPQHF,TGTGCCAGTAGTACTCCCGGGACAGGGCCTCAGCCCCAGCATTTT
TRBJ2-2,NA,TRBV5-6,NA,CASEGDNTGELFF,TGTGCCAGCGAAGGGGATAACACCGGGGAGCTGTTTTTT
TRBJ2-5,NA,TRBV7-7,TRBD2,CASSLVAGRTETQYF,TGTGCCAGCAGCTTAGTGGCCGGGAGGACGGAGACCCAGTACTTC
TRBJ2-2,NA,TRBV2,TRBD2,CASSEGVAGTLRTGELFF,TGTGCCAGCAGTGAAGGGGTAGCGGGAACGCTCAGAACCGGGGAGCTGTTTTTT
TRBJ1-2,few,TRBV29-1,NA,CSVEPLGRGYTF,TGCAGCGTTGAACCTTTGGGGAGAGGCTACACCTTC
TRBJ2-5,NA,TRBV11-1,TRBD1,CASTTRTGVGETQYF,TGTGCCAGCACCACCCGGACAGGGGTCGGGGAGACCCAGTACTTC
TRBJ1-5,NA,TRBV20-1,NA,CSASEGGNQPQHF,TGCAGTGCTAGTGAGGGGGGGAATCAGCCCCAGCATTTT
TRBJ2-3,NA,TRBV4-2,TRBD2,CASSQGGTTNTDTQYF,TGTGCCAGCAGCCAAGGCGGGACTACCAACACAGATACGCAGTATTTT
TRBJ2-3,NA,TRBV5-3,NA,CARSLAGSPNTDTQYF,TGTGCCAGAAGCTTGGCCGGGAGTCCAAACACAGATACGCAGTATTTT
TRBJ2-4,NA,TRBV19,TRBD1,CASSISRTGFTVAKNIQYF,TGTGCCAGTAGTATTAGCAGGACAGGGTTTACCGTAGCCAAAAACATTCAGTACTTC